This TCR beta chain was documented in a study of Ad26.COV2.S vaccination and SARS-CoV-2 variants. Study-level background: Once or twice, 56 days apart, Ad26.COV2.S was delivered intramuscularly.

The table came from immunoSEQ multiplex PCR; TCRdb's copy has only in-frame clones and leaves some out. The top ten clones hold about 1.9% of a sample with about 410,000 clones, approximately 91% of them seen once. A word on this clone: Its antigen is undetermined.

This CDR3 comprises 14 residues. The trim removed 3 bases at V and 7 bases at J, leaving 6 bases unmatched. Germline assignment: CDR1 DFQATT and CDR2 SNEGSKA (reference sequence). Study observations and caveats: TCR breadth and depth estimates may have understated total T cell responses.

Treatment meaning: over 15 received Ad26.COV2.S at low or high dose, single or two shots; about 5 received placebo; per-sample allocation not given. Vaccine and placebo recipients were sampled on day 63 after the first injection. In Boston, the donor was an adult between 18-55 years of age. Vaccination employed an Ad26 vector expressing the Wuhan-strain SARS-CoV-2 spike. The source was peripheral blood, collected in a trial of Ad26.COV2.S vaccine versus placebo. The chain joins TRBV20-1 to TRBJ2-1; 10 bases match TRBD2. The sequence came from a person aged 18 to 59 who received the Ad26.COV2.S COVID-19 vaccine or a placebo. In nucleotides, the CDR3 is TGCAGTGCTAGTTTTACTAGCGGGATTAATGAGCAGTTCTTC. Its translation: CSASFTSGINEQFF.